Listed below are T cell receptor beta chains from one sample, sequenced in a study of cytomegalovirus exposure and HLA in healthy donors. Here immunoSEQ multiplex PCR was the method, and the copy in TCRdb shows in-frame clones only, minus some. Of roughly 140,000 clones in the sample, roughly three quarters were seen once. What was sequenced was PBMCs. The source is a man in his 60s in good health and CMV-seronegative. CDR3s include the opening cysteine and the closing phenylalanine or tryptophan. Fields, in order: clone size, D gene, V gene, J gene, CDR3 DNA, CDR3 protein. The D gene is left open where the match is weak. Only some rows state a clone size, as once, few, many or a class for expanded clones.

clone size: NA
D gene: NA
V gene: TRBV9
J gene: TRBJ1-5
CDR3 DNA: TGTGCCAGCAGCGTAGAATTGGGAGCGTCGGCCCCGCTGCATTTT
CDR3 protein: CASSVELGASAPLHF

clone size: once
D gene: NA
V gene: TRBV5-1
J gene: TRBJ2-7
CDR3 DNA: TGCGCCAGCAGCTTGGTAGGGAGAAACTACGAGCAGTACTTC
CDR3 protein: CASSLVGRNYEQYF

clone size: NA
D gene: NA
V gene: TRBV28
J gene: TRBJ1-1
CDR3 DNA: TGTGCCAGCAGTTTGAAACTCCTCAAGTGGGCAGGCAACACTGAAGCTTTCTTT
CDR3 protein: CASSLKLLKWAGNTEAFF

clone size: NA
D gene: NA
V gene: TRBV5-1
J gene: TRBJ2-1
CDR3 DNA: TGCGCCAGCAGCTTGGTTCCCGGGTCCTACAATGAGCAGTTCTTC
CDR3 protein: CASSLVPGSYNEQFF

clone size: NA
D gene: TRBD2
V gene: TRBV27
J gene: TRBJ2-7
CDR3 DNA: TGTGCCAGCAGTTTAGGACTAGCCTTGGTCTCCTACGAGCAGTACTTC
CDR3 protein: CASSLGLALVSYEQYF

clone size: NA
D gene: NA
V gene: TRBV13
J gene: TRBJ2-1
CDR3 DNA: TGTGCCAGCAGCCGCGCCGGTGGTGAGCAGTTCTTC
CDR3 protein: CASSRAGGEQFF

clone size: few
D gene: TRBD2
V gene: TRBV29-1
J gene: TRBJ2-5
CDR3 DNA: TGCAGCGGAGTTAGCGGGGAAGAGACCCAGTACTTC
CDR3 protein: CSGVSGEETQYF

clone size: NA
D gene: TRBD2
V gene: TRBV4-2
J gene: TRBJ2-1
CDR3 DNA: TGTGCCAGCAGCCCTGGTTCGCTAGCGGGACACAATGAGCAGTTCTTC
CDR3 protein: CASSPGSLAGHNEQFF

clone size: NA
D gene: NA
V gene: TRBV18
J gene: TRBJ1-4
CDR3 DNA: TGTGCCAGCTCACCACCGTCCAGGGAAAGCGAAAAACTGTTTTTT
CDR3 protein: CASSPPSRESEKLFF

clone size: once
D gene: NA
V gene: TRBV1
J gene: TRBJ2-7
CDR3 DNA: TGCACCAGCGTTCGGGGGAACTTAGCGGGAGATCACTACGAGCAGTACTTC
CDR3 protein: CTSVRGNLAGDHYEQYF

clone size: few
D gene: TRBD1
V gene: TRBV2
J gene: TRBJ2-1
CDR3 DNA: TGTGCCAGCAGTGAGAGGGGGACAGGGGGCTTGGGCAATGAGCAGTTCTTC
CDR3 protein: CASSERGTGGLGNEQFF

clone size: few
D gene: NA
V gene: TRBV6-1
J gene: TRBJ1-1
CDR3 DNA: TGTGCCAGCAGTTCCGGGAGCCAGAGCACTGAAGCTTTCTTT
CDR3 protein: CASSSGSQSTEAFF

clone size: NA
D gene: NA
V gene: TRBV7-8
J gene: TRBJ2-4
CDR3 DNA: TGTGCCAGCAGCCCTCGGACTAACAAAAACATTCAGTACTTC
CDR3 protein: CASSPRTNKNIQYF

clone size: few
D gene: NA
V gene: TRBV9
J gene: TRBJ2-6
CDR3 DNA: TGTGCCAGCAGCGGGGCTGAGTTAGGGGCCAACGTCCTGACTTTC
CDR3 protein: CASSGAELGANVLTF

clone size: NA
D gene: NA
V gene: TRBV5-7
J gene: TRBJ2-1
CDR3 DNA: TGTGCCAGCAGCTTGGACTACCCCAATGAGCAGTTCTTC
CDR3 protein: CASSLDYPNEQFF

clone size: NA
D gene: TRBD2
V gene: TRBV15
J gene: TRBJ2-3
CDR3 DNA: TGTGCCACCAGCAGAGATCTGGACGCTAGCGGGAGTCGCGCAGATACGCAGTATTTT
CDR3 protein: CATSRDLDASGSRADTQYF

clone size: NA
D gene: TRBD2
V gene: TRBV6-1
J gene: TRBJ2-1
CDR3 DNA: TGTGCCAGCAGTGATTTGGGGGGAGGTGGGACTAGCGGGATGAATGAGCAGTTCTTC
CDR3 protein: CASSDLGGGGTSGMNEQFF

clone size: NA
D gene: NA
V gene: TRBV7-9
J gene: TRBJ1-1
CDR3 DNA: TGTGCCAGCAGCGGCGGGGGGGGCCAGAACACTGAAGCTTTCTTT
CDR3 protein: CASSGGGGQNTEAFF

clone size: NA
D gene: NA
V gene: TRBV29-1
J gene: TRBJ1-1
CDR3 DNA: TGCAGCGTGTTCCGGACAGTGAACACTGAAGCTTTCTTT
CDR3 protein: CSVFRTVNTEAFF

clone size: NA
D gene: NA
V gene: TRBV7-9
J gene: TRBJ2-7
CDR3 DNA: TGTGCCAGCAGCTGGGACGGGAGCTCCTACGAGCAGTACTTC
CDR3 protein: CASSWDGSSYEQYF

clone size: few
D gene: NA
V gene: TRBV29-1
J gene: TRBJ1-1
CDR3 DNA: TGCAGCGTTGAACGGGAAGTGGGAGCTTTCTTT
CDR3 protein: CSVEREVGAFF

clone size: NA
D gene: TRBD1
V gene: TRBV19
J gene: TRBJ2-7
CDR3 DNA: TGTGCCAGTAGCCGACAGGGGAAGTACGAGCAGTACTTC
CDR3 protein: CASSRQGKYEQYF

clone size: NA
D gene: NA
V gene: TRBV7-2
J gene: TRBJ2-2
CDR3 DNA: TGTGCCAGCAGCGACAGACAGAACCTGAACACCGGGGAGCTGTTTTTT
CDR3 protein: CASSDRQNLNTGELFF

clone size: NA
D gene: TRBD1
V gene: TRBV5-1
J gene: TRBJ2-1
CDR3 DNA: TGCGCCAGCAGCCTAAGTCCCGGGACAGGGGGCGAGCAGTTCTTC
CDR3 protein: CASSLSPGTGGEQFF

clone size: NA
D gene: NA
V gene: TRBV7-9
J gene: TRBJ1-6
CDR3 DNA: TGTGCCAGCAGCTTAGGGGGGCTGAATTCACCCCTCCACTTT
CDR3 protein: CASSLGGLNSPLHF

clone size: NA
D gene: NA
V gene: TRBV30
J gene: TRBJ1-5
CDR3 DNA: TGTGCCTGGAGTCAAAACCTCCAGTATCAGCCCCAGCATTTT
CDR3 protein: CAWSQNLQYQPQHF

clone size: NA
D gene: NA
V gene: TRBV7-2
J gene: TRBJ2-2
CDR3 DNA: TGTGCCAGCAGCTCTATGGTTGCCGGGGAGCTGTTTTTT
CDR3 protein: CASSSMVAGELFF

clone size: NA
D gene: TRBD2
V gene: TRBV27
J gene: TRBJ2-1
CDR3 DNA: TGTGCCAGCAGTTCTAGCGGGTCCTACAATGAGCAGTTCTTC
CDR3 protein: CASSSSGSYNEQFF

clone size: few
D gene: TRBD2
V gene: TRBV5-4
J gene: TRBJ2-5
CDR3 DNA: TGTGCCAGCAGCCAAGCTTTAGGGGAGGGCGAGACCCAGTACTTC
CDR3 protein: CASSQALGEGETQYF

clone size: once
D gene: NA
V gene: TRBV30
J gene: TRBJ1-5
CDR3 DNA: TGTGCCTGGAGGGTGGGCGGAACAGGGTCGAATCAGCCCCAGCATTTT
CDR3 protein: CAWRVGGTGSNQPQHF